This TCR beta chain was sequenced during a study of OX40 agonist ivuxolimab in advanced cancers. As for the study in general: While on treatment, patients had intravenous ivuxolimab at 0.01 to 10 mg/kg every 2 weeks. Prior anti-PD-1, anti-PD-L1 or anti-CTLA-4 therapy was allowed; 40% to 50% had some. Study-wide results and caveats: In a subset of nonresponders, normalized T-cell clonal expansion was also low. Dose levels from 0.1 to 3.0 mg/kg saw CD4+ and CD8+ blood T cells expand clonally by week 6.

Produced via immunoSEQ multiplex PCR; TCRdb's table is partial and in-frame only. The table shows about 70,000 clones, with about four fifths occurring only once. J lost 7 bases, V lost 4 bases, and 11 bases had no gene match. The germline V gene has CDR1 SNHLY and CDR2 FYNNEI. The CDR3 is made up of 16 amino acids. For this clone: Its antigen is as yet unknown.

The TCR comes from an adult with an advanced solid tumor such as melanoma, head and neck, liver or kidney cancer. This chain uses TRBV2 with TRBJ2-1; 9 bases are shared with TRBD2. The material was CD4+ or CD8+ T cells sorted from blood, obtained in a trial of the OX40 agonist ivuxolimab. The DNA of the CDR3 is TGTGCCAGCAGTGCGCGGTCCGGGACTAGCAGGAATGAGCAGTTCTTC. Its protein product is CASSARSGTSRNEQFF.